This TCR beta chain was identified in a study of cytomegalovirus exposure and HLA in healthy donors. With 60 Vbeta and 13 Jbeta primers, the PCR was carried out. The method was immunoSEQ multiplex PCR; TCRdb's version includes in-frame clones alone and lacks a portion of them. Of approximately 81,000 clones listed, around 74% are singletons. The CDR3 runs 15 residues. Germline assignment: CDR1 KGHSH and CDR2 LQKENI. Trimming took 3 bases from V and 4 from J; bases not matched to a gene: 6. This receptor was taken from a woman aged 50 to 60 in good health and CMV-seropositive. The V and J genes are TRBV18 and TRBJ1-3; 7 bases line up with TRBD1. Sequencing input: PBMCs. The CDR3 spells CASSPRQGSGNTIYF. CDR3 bases: TGTGCCAGCTCACCGCGACAGGGCTCCGGAAACACCATATATTTT.